This section outlines one T cell receptor (beta chain) sequence together with its context. This entry comes from a study of blood T cell repertoires in COVID-19. Study-wide background: Collection of acute and convalescent COVID-19 samples took place in the United States, Italy and Spain. T cells, B-cell-depleted T cells, or PBMCs supplied cDNA or gDNA.

This CDR3 has 15 amino acids. CDR1 and CDR2 (germline): MNHEY, SMNVEV (reference sequence). After removal of 8 bases from V and 4 bases from J, the junction contained 8 bases not matched to a gene. Sequencing was performed with immunoSEQ multiplex PCR; in TCRdb, only in-frame clones are kept and a portion is missing. The sample lists around 180,000 clones, approximately 87% seen once, with roughly 20% in the top ten. The sequence came from a man aged 65-85 years with active or convalescent COVID-19. The V call is TRBV27, the J call TRBJ2-7; TRBD2 aligns across 13 bases. The sequencing input was peripheral blood. The CDR3 DNA reads as TGTGCCAGCGTGAATTGGGGACTAGCGGGGTACGAGCAGTACTTC. Its translation: CASVNWGLAGYEQYF.